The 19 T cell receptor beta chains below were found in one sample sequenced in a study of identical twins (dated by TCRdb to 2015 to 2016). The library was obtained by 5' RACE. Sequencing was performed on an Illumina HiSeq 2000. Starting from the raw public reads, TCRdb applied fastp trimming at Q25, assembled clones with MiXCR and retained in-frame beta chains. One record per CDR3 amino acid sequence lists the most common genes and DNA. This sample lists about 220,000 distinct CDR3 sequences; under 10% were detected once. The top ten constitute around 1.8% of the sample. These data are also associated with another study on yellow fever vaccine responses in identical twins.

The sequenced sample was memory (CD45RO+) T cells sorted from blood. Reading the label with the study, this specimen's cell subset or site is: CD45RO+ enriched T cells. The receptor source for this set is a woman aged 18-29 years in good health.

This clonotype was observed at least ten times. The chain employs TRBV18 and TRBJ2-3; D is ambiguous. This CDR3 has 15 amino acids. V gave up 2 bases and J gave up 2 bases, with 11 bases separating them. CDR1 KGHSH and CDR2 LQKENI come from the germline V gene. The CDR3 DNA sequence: TGTGCCAGCTCACCATTGCCAGGCGCCACAGATACGCAGTATTTT. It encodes CASSPLPGATDTQYF.

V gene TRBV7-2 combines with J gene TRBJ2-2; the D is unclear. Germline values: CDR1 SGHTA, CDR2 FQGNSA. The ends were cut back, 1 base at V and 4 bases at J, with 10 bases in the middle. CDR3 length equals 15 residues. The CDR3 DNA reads TGTGCCAGCAGCTTAGACGGTAGCAGCACCGGGGAGCTGTTTTTT. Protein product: CASSLDGSSTGELFF.

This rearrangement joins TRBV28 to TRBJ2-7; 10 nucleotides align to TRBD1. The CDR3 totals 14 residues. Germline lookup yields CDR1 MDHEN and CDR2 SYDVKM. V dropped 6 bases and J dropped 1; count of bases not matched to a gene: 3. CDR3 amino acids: CASRTDRGSYEQYF. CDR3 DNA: TGTGCCAGCAGGACGGACAGGGGGTCCTACGAGCAGTACTTC.

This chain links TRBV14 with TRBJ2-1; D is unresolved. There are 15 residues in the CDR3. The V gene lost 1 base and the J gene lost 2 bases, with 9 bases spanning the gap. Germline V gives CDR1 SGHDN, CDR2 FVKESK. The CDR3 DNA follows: TGTGCCAGCAGCCAAGGGCCAGGTCCCTACAATGAGCAGTTCTTC. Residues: CASSQGPGPYNEQFF.

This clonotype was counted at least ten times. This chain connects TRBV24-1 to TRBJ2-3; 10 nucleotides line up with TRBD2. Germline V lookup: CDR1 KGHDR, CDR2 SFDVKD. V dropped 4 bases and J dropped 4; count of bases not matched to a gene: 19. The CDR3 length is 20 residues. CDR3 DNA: TGTGCCACCAGTGACCTCCCGGACAGGGTCAAGCGGGGGGGCTCAGATACGCAGTATTTT. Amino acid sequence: CATSDLPDRVKRGGSDTQYF.

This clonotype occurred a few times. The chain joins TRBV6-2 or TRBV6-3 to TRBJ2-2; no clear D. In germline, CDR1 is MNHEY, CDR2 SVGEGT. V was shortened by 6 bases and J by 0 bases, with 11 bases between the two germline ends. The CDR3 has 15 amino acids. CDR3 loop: CASSLRASNTGELFF. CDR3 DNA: TGTGCCAGCAGCCTTCGGGCCTCGAACACCGGGGAGCTGTTTTTT.

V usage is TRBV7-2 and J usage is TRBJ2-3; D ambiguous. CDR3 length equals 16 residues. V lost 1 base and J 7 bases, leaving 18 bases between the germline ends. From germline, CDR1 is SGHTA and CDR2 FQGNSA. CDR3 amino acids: CASSLGSSISMNTQYF. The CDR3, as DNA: TGTGCCAGCAGCTTAGGCTCCAGCATAAGCATGAATACGCAGTATTTT.

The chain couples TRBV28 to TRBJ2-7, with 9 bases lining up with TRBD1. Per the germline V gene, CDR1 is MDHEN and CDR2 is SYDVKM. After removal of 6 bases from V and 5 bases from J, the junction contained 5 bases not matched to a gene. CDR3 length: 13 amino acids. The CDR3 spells CASRGTGIDEQYF. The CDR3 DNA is TGTGCCAGCAGGGGGACAGGGATTGACGAGCAGTACTTC.

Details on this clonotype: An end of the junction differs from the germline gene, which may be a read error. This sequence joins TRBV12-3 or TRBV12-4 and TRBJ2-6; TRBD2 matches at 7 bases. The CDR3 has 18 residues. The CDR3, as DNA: TGTGCCTGCAGGATAGCTAGCGGACCTTCCTCTGGGGCCAACGTCCTGACTTTC. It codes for CACRIASGPSSGANVLTF.

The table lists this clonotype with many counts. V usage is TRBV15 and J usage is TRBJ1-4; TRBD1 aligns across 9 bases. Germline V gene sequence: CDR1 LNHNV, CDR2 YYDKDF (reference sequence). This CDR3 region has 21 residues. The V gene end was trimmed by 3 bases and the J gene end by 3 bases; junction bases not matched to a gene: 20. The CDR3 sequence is CATSRVPPGQGRSVANEKLFF. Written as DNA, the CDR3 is TGTGCCACCAGCAGGGTACCTCCGGGACAGGGTCGTAGTGTGGCTAATGAAAAACTGTTTTTT.

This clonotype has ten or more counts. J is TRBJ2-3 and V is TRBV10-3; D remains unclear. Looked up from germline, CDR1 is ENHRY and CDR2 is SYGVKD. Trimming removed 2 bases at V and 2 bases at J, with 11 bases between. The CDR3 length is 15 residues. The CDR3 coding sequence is TGTGCCATCAGTGAGCTGCGCGGAACCACAGATACGCAGTATTTT. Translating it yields CAISELRGTTDTQYF.

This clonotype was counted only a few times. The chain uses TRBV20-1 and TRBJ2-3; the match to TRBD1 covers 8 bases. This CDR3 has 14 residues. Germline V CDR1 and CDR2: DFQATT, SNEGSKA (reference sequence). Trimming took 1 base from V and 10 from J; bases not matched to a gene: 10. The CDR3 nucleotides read TGCAGTGCTAGAGTCGGACAGGGCACTTTTTCGCAGTATTTT. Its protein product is CSARVGQGTFSQYF.

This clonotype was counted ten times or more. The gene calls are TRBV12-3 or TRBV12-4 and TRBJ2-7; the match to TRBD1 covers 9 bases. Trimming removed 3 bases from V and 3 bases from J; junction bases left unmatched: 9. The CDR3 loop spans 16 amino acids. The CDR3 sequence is CASSFRTGTGIYEQYF. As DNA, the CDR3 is TGTGCCAGCAGTTTTCGGACCGGGACAGGGATCTACGAGCAGTACTTC.

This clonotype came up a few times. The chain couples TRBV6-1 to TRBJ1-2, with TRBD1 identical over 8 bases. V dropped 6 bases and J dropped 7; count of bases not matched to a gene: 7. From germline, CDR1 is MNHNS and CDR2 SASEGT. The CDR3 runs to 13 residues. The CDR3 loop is CASSLQGVPGYTF. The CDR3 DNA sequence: TGTGCCAGCAGCCTACAGGGGGTACCTGGCTACACCTTC.

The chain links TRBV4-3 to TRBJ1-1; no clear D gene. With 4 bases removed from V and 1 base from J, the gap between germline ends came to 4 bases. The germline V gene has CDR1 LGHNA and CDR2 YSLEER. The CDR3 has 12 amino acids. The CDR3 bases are TGCGCCAGCAGCCTGGAGAACACTGAAGCTTTCTTT. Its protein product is CASSLENTEAFF.

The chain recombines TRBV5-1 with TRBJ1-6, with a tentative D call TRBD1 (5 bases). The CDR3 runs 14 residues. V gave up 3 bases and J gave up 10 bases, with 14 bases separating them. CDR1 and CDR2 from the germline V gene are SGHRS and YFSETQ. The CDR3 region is CASSSRGGDSPLHF. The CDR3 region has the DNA TGCGCCAGCAGCTCGAGGGGAGGGGACTCACCCCTCCACTTT.

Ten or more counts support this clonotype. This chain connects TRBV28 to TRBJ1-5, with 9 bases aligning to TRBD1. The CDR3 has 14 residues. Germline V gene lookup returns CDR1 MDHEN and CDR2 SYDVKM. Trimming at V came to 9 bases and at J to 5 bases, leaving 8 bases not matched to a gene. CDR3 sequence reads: CASTSGQGDQPQHF. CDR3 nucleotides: TGTGCCAGTACCTCGGGACAGGGCGATCAGCCCCAGCATTTT.

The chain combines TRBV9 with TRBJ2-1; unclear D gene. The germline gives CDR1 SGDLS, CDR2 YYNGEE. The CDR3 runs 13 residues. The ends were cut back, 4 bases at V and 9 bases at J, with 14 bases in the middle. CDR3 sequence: CASSRPGTSEQFF. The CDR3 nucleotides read TGTGCCAGCAGCCGTCCGGGTACGAGTGAGCAGTTCTTC. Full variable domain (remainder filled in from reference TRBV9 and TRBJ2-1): DSGVTQTPKHLITATGQRVTLRCSPRSGDLSVYWYQQSLDQGLQFLIQYYNGEERAKGNILERFSAQQFPDLHSELNLSSLELGDSALYFCASSRPGTSEQFFGPGTRLTVL.

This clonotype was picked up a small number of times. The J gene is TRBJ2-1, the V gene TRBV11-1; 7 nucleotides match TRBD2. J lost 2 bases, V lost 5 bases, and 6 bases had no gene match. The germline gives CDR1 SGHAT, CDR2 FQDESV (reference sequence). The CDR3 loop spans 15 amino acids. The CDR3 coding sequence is TGTGCCAGCAGCCGCGGGAGAGTAACCTACAATGAGCAGTTCTTC. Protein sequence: CASSRGRVTYNEQFF.